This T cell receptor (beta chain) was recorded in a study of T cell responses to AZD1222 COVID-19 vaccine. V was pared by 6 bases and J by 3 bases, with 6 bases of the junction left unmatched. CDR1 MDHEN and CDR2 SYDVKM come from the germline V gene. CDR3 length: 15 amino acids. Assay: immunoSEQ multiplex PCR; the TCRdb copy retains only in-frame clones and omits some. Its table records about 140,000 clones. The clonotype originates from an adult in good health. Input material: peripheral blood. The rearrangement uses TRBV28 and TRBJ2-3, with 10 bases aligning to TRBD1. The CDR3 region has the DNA TGTGCCAGCAGAACCGACAGGGGGCTTACAGATACGCAGTATTTT. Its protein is CASRTDRGLTDTQYF. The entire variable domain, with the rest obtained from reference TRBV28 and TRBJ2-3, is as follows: DVKVTQSSRYLVKRTGEKVFLECVQDMDHENMFWYRQDPGLGLRLIYFSYDVKMKEKGDIPEGYSVSREKKERFSLILESASTNQTSMYLCASRTDRGLTDTQYFGPGTRLTVL.